The 13 T cell receptor beta chains reported below all come from one sample, sequenced in a study of T cells in narcolepsy. Sequencing was performed with immunoSEQ multiplex PCR; in TCRdb, only in-frame clones are kept and a portion is missing. Among about 40,000 clones listed, about 87% were seen once. Sequenced: CD45RA- memory CD4+ T cells from PBMCs. All receptors derive from a human donor with narcolepsy.

The chain has TRBV4-1 and TRBJ2-7; D gene ambiguous. The CDR3 has 13 residues. In germline, CDR1 is MGHRA, CDR2 YSYEKL. Trimming shortened V by 0 bases and J by 6 bases, and 9 bases separated the two germline ends. The CDR3 region is CASSQDWVSEQYF. The CDR3, as DNA: TGCGCCAGCAGCCAAGATTGGGTCTCCGAGCAGTACTTC.

The gene calls are TRBV5-4 and TRBJ1-1, with D maybe TRBD1 (5 bases). The germline V gene has CDR1 SGHNT and CDR2 YYREEE (reference sequence). This CDR3 region has 13 residues. V lost 2 bases and J lost 1, with 6 bases in between. The CDR3 region has the DNA TGTGCCAGCAGCTTTGGGGGGAACACTGAAGCTTTCTTT. The encoded protein is CASSFGGNTEAFF.

This clone was seen only once. J is TRBJ1-1 and V is TRBV29-1; D call uncertain. The CDR3 contains 15 residues. Trimming took 4 bases from V and 5 from J, leaving 20 bases between them. CDR1 and CDR2 (germline): SQVTM, ANQGSEA. The CDR3 region has the DNA TGCAGCGTTGTGGGTCGGTCGAAAGGGAGGACTGAAGCTTTCTTT. It is translated as CSVVGRSKGRTEAFF. The whole variable domain, filled in from reference TRBV29-1 and TRBJ1-1, reads SAVISQKPSRDICQRGTSLTIQCQVDSQVTMMFWYRQQPGQSLTLIATANQGSEATYESGFVIDKFPISRPNLTFSTLTVSNMSPEDSSIYLCSVVGRSKGRTEAFFGQGTRLTVV.

As regards this clone: This sample also contains other DNA sequences that code for the same CDR3. The chain couples TRBV19 to TRBJ2-4, with TRBD1 matching over 7 bases. This CDR3 is built from 14 residues. The trim removed 2 bases at V and 7 bases at J, leaving 5 bases unmatched. CDR1 and CDR2 from the germline V gene are LNHDA and SQIVND (reference sequence). CDR3 protein: CASSISSRGNIQYF. The CDR3 region has the DNA TGTGCCAGTAGTATATCGTCCAGGGGGAACATTCAGTACTTC.

V and J are TRBV7-2 and TRBJ1-2; perhaps TRBD1 as D (5 bases). The CDR3 contains 13 residues. Germline CDR1 SGHTA, CDR2 FQGNSA. The V end lost 5 bases, the J end lost 4 bases, and 11 bases lay between the germline ends. The CDR3 is CASSVGTGYGYTF. The CDR3 DNA is TGTGCCAGCAGCGTCGGGACGGGCTATGGCTACACCTTC.

This clone was detected once. This chain links TRBV7-8 with TRBJ2-7, with D possibly called TRBD1 or TRBD2 (5 bases each). Looked up from germline, CDR1 is SGHVS and CDR2 is FQNEAQ. This CDR3 has 12 residues. V dropped 5 bases and J dropped 5 bases, with 10 bases sitting between them. This CDR3 reads CASSRGWDEQYF. The DNA of the CDR3 is TGTGCCAGCAGCCGGGGCTGGGACGAGCAGTACTTC.

This chain joins TRBV11-3 and TRBJ2-3, with TRBD2 identical over 12 bases. Germline V gives CDR1 SGHNT, CDR2 YENEEA. V lost 5 bases to trimming and J lost 0 bases; unmatched junction nucleotides: 9. This CDR3 contains 18 residues. This CDR3 reads CASSPPAGTSGSTDTQYF. CDR3 sequence (DNA): TGTGCCAGCAGCCCACCCGCCGGGACTAGCGGGAGCACAGATACGCAGTATTTT.

This chain connects TRBV29-1 to TRBJ2-7; 7 nucleotides align to TRBD1. The CDR3 loop spans 14 amino acids. With V trimmed by 3 bases and J by 3 bases, 8 bases remained unmatched. Per germline, CDR1 SQVTM and CDR2 ANQGSEA. Here the CDR3 DNA reads TGCAGCGTTGACAAAGGGGGCCTTGGCTACGAGCAGTACTTC. Translation gives CSVDKGGLGYEQYF.

The chain combines TRBV4-2 with TRBJ2-5; 10 nucleotides match TRBD1. Looked up from germline, CDR1 is LGHNA and CDR2 is YNFKEQ. Trimming removed 0 bases from V and 2 bases from J; junction bases left unmatched: 3. The CDR3 contains 16 residues. The CDR3 reads CASSQEGGQGQETQYF. DNA of the CDR3: TGTGCCAGCAGCCAAGAGGGGGGACAGGGGCAAGAGACCCAGTACTTC.

J is TRBJ2-7 and V is TRBV25-1; weak D call: TRBD2 (6 bases). Trimming stripped 5 bases from V and 4 bases from J, with 9 bases between. The CDR3 runs 12 residues. Germline loops: CDR1 MGHDK, CDR2 SYGVNS. This chain's CDR3 is CASSHGGYEQYF. CDR3 bases: TGTGCCAGCAGTCACGGGGGATACGAGCAGTACTTC.

J is TRBJ2-1 and V is TRBV18, with unresolved D. The V gene lost 2 bases and the J gene lost 13 bases, with 3 bases spanning the gap. The CDR3 is made up of 9 amino acids. Germline V lookup: CDR1 KGHSH, CDR2 LQKENI. The CDR3 DNA is TGTGCCAGCTCACCAGGACAGTTCTTC. Residues: CASSPGQFF.

The chain combines TRBV23-1 with TRBJ1-1, with D unresolved. TRBV23-1 carries the ORF label, with uncertain function. Trimming took 6 bases from V and 4 from J, leaving 18 bases between them. The CDR3 totals 15 residues. The CDR3 DNA follows: TGCGCCAGCAGCCCTGACTGGGTCGGAGGCACTGAAGCTTTCTTT. Protein: CASSPDWVGGTEAFF.

This chain joins TRBV11-3 and TRBJ2-1; unclear D gene. Trimming took off 4 bases at V and 5 bases at J, with 15 bases between the two ends. CDR3 size: 15 residues. Germline V CDR1 and CDR2: SGHNT, YENEEA. The chain's CDR3 is CASSSKEGQDNEQFF. CDR3 nucleotide sequence: TGTGCCAGCAGCTCCAAGGAAGGGCAGGACAATGAGCAGTTCTTC.